The 24 T cell receptor beta chains reported below all come from one sample, sequenced in a study of shared clonotypes between healthy human individuals. The repertoire was sequenced with immunoSEQ multiplex PCR; TCRdb's copy has only in-frame clones and lacks some. This sample has hundreds of thousands of clones, with around 73% found just once. Sequenced material: memory CD4+ T cells sorted from blood. Indicated subset: CD45RA-negative fraction. The source is a woman aged 30 to 39 in good health.

Details on this clone: The sample contains more than one DNA sequence encoding this CDR3. The V call is TRBV10-2, the J call TRBJ1-5, with D possibly being TRBD1 (5 bases). CDR3 length: 14 residues. Germline CDR1 and CDR2: WSHSY and SAAADI. Trimming cost V 0 bases and J 4 bases, with 7 bases left between them. CDR3 sequence: CASSESGENQPQHF. The DNA for the CDR3 is TGCGCCAGCAGTGAGTCGGGGGAAAATCAGCCCCAGCATTTT.

V is TRBV28 and J is TRBJ2-5; perhaps TRBD2 as D (7 bases). CDR1 and CDR2 (germline): MDHEN, SYDVKM. V was cut by 3 bases and J by 5 bases, with 16 bases left in between. The CDR3 covers 15 residues. CDR3 sequence reads: CASSFGGGGDETQYF. In nucleotides, the CDR3 is TGTGCCAGCAGTTTTGGAGGAGGGGGGGACGAGACCCAGTACTTC.

V usage is TRBV28 and J usage is TRBJ1-5, with a weak D call TRBD1 (6 bases). This CDR3 comprises 16 residues. V was clipped by 4 bases and J by 5 bases, with 18 bases between them. CDR1 and CDR2 (germline): MDHEN, SYDVKM. This CDR3 is CASSSARYRDHQPQHF. In DNA form, the CDR3 reads TGTGCCAGCAGTTCAGCCCGTTACAGGGATCATCAGCCCCAGCATTTT.

This rearrangement joins TRBV19 to TRBJ1-2; D is uncertain. The CDR3 runs 15 residues. Germline CDR1 and CDR2: LNHDA and SQIVND (reference sequence). Trimming pared 5 bases from V and 7 bases from J, leaving 20 bases between. The CDR3: CASSGGGFGVRGYTF. CDR3 DNA: TGTGCCAGTAGTGGTGGCGGTTTTGGGGTACGTGGCTACACCTTC.

A single count supports this clone. The rearrangement joins TRBV7-6 to TRBJ1-1; D unclear. The germline CDR1 and CDR2 sequences are SGHVS and FNYEAQ. V was shortened by 0 bases and J by 8 bases, with 10 bases between the two germline ends. The CDR3 is 13 residues long. The CDR3 DNA reads as TGTGCCAGCAGCTTAGCTTCGGCAACAGAAGCTTTCTTT. Translating it yields CASSLASATEAFF.

This clone was counted a single time. This sequence joins TRBV6-5 and TRBJ1-2; possibly TRBD1 for D (5 bases). Trimming took off 5 bases at V and 4 bases at J, with 14 bases between the two ends. Germline loops: CDR1 MNHEY, CDR2 SVGAGI. The CDR3 extends over 14 amino acids. The CDR3 spells CASSQGPGSYGYTF. CDR3 in DNA: TGTGCCAGCAGTCAGGGCCCGGGCAGCTATGGCTACACCTTC.

The rearrangement joins TRBV28 to TRBJ2-5; D perhaps matches TRBD2 (6 bases). V was cut by 6 bases and J by 3 bases, with 11 bases left in between. The length of the CDR3 is 13 residues. Germline CDR1 MDHEN, CDR2 SYDVKM. The CDR3 loop reads CASRMGGKETQYF. The CDR3, as DNA: TGTGCCAGCAGGATGGGGGGAAAAGAGACCCAGTACTTC.

This chain uses TRBV7-9 with TRBJ2-1; 10 bases are a match to TRBD2. Trimming cost V 1 base and J 5 bases; bases outside gene matches: 2. This CDR3 has 15 residues. Germline loops: CDR1 SEHNR, CDR2 FQNEAQ (reference sequence). The CDR3 DNA is TGTGCCAGCAGCTTAGATAGCGGGAGGCACAATGAGCAGTTCTTC. This gives the protein CASSLDSGRHNEQFF.

The V and J genes are TRBV19 and TRBJ1-5; D ambiguous. This CDR3 is built from 16 residues. The germline V and J ends were trimmed by 4 bases and 3 bases, with 16 bases remaining between them. Germline V lookup: CDR1 LNHDA, CDR2 SQIVND (reference sequence). The CDR3 DNA is TGTGCCAGTAGTAAGTCGTCGTGGGCAGACAATCAGCCCCAGCATTTT. The encoded protein is CASSKSSWADNQPQHF.

The chain couples TRBV6-6 to TRBJ2-5, with D unclear. Matching the DNA end better, TRBJ2-7 makes the J call doubtful. Germline CDR1 reads MNHNY; CDR2 reads SVGAGI (reference sequence). CDR3 size: 13 residues. The CDR3 DNA follows: TGTGCCAGCAGTTACGGTGGCAGATACGAGCAGTACTTC. Translating gives CASSYGGRYEQYF.

The chain employs TRBV29-1 and TRBJ1-2; D not certain. The length of the CDR3 is 13 residues. V lost 6 bases and J 3 bases, leaving 14 bases between the germline ends. The germline V gene has CDR1 SQVTM and CDR2 ANQGSEA. CDR3 nucleotide sequence: TGCAGCGTCGCCGCGGCGGGAGACTATGGCTACACCTTC. This encodes CSVAAAGDYGYTF. Supplemented by reference TRBV29-1 and TRBJ1-2, the full variable domain reads SAVISQKPSRDICQRGTSLTIQCQVDSQVTMMFWYRQQPGQSLTLIATANQGSEATYESGFVIDKFPISRPNLTFSTLTVSNMSPEDSSIYLCSVAAAGDYGYTFGSGTRLTVV.

This clone has only a few counts. J is TRBJ1-5 and V is TRBV28; D might be TRBD1 (5 bases). This CDR3 is built from 14 residues. The V end lost 6 bases, the J end lost 2 bases, and 11 bases lay between the germline ends. Germline loops: CDR1 MDHEN, CDR2 SYDVKM. The chain's CDR3 is CASSSGTRNQPQHF. CDR3 bases: TGTGCCAGCAGCTCCGGGACCCGCAATCAGCCCCAGCATTTT.

The gene calls are TRBV5-1 and TRBJ1-4; D is perhaps TRBD1 (5 bases). This CDR3 spans 14 amino acids. Trimming removed 4 bases from V and 0 bases from J, with 7 bases in between. Germline lookup yields CDR1 SGHRS and CDR2 YFSETQ. CDR3 protein: CASSRTPTNEKLFF. The CDR3 DNA sequence: TGCGCCAGCAGCCGGACACCAACTAATGAAAAACTGTTTTTT. Filled out from reference TRBV5-1 and TRBJ1-4, the complete variable domain reads KAGVTQTPRYLIKTRGQQVTLSCSPISGHRSVSWYQQTPGQGLQFLFEYFSETQRNKGNFPGRFSGRQFSNSRSEMNVSTLELGDSALYLCASSRTPTNEKLFFGSGTQLSVL.

The genes are TRBV4-2 and TRBJ2-7; TRBD1 aligns across 10 bases. Germline-derived CDR1 and CDR2 are LGHNA and YNFKEQ. V lost 0 bases to trimming and J lost 4 bases; unmatched junction nucleotides: 9. There are 17 residues in the CDR3. The CDR3 sequence: CASSQDWRTGGRYEQYF. The CDR3 region has the DNA TGTGCCAGCAGCCAAGATTGGCGGACAGGGGGGAGGTACGAGCAGTACTTC.

The chain combines TRBV21-1 with TRBJ2-1; TRBD2 was called by the table and not checked on the DNA. TRBV21-1 has pseudogene status. The CDR3 covers 13 residues. CDR3 amino acids: CASSRPGLVLQFF. CDR3 DNA: TGTGCCAGCAGCAGACCGGGACTAGTGTTGCAGTTCTTC.

For this clone: Other DNA sequences within the sample encode an identical CDR3. The chain is built from TRBV27 and TRBJ1-3; D is perhaps TRBD1 (5 bases). The V gene's germline CDR1 is MNHEY and CDR2 SMNVEV (reference sequence). V lost 5 bases, J lost 4 bases, and 9 bases lay in between. The CDR3 is made up of 13 amino acids. The CDR3 bases are TGTGCCAGCAGTCCATCAGGGGGAAACACCATATATTTT. This codes for CASSPSGGNTIYF.

The chain uses TRBV6-1 and TRBJ1-5; 8 bases align to TRBD1. V shed 4 bases, J shed 2 bases, and the junction held 4 bases outside the gene matches. Germline CDR1 MNHNS, CDR2 SASEGT. The CDR3 is made up of 15 amino acids. CDR3 coding DNA: TGTGCCAGCAGTGGGGGGGGACAGGGCAATCAGCCCCAGCATTTT. Protein sequence: CASSGGGQGNQPQHF.

About this clone itself: The identical CDR3 is also encoded by other nucleotide sequences in the sample. This sequence joins TRBV7-9 and TRBJ1-2, with D perhaps TRBD1 (5 bases). This CDR3 has 12 residues. Deletions cut 5 bases from V and 2 bases from J, with 6 bases between. Germline CDR1 is SEHNR and CDR2 is FQNEAQ (reference sequence). The CDR3 DNA reads as TGTGCCAGCAGCCGGGACAACTATGGCTACACCTTC. It encodes CASSRDNYGYTF.

This chain connects TRBV7-6 to TRBJ1-3; D not resolved. Trimming took off 3 bases at V and 0 bases at J, with 6 bases between the two ends. CDR1 is SGHVS and CDR2 is FNYEAQ in the germline V gene. The CDR3 covers 14 residues. The CDR3 region has the DNA TGTGCCAGCAGCTTGGGGAACTCTGGAAACACCATATATTTT. Its protein is CASSLGNSGNTIYF.

V gene TRBV28 combines with J gene TRBJ1-2; weak D call: TRBD1 (5 bases). Germline-derived CDR1 and CDR2 are MDHEN and SYDVKM. Trimming removed 7 bases from V and 1 base from J, with 16 bases in between. The CDR3 totals 15 residues. The CDR3 sequence: CASIQGGANNYGYTF. The CDR3 region has the DNA TGTGCCAGCATCCAGGGTGGGGCCAATAACTATGGCTACACCTTC.

Turning to this clone: The same CDR3 can be traced to other DNA sequences in this sample. The chain uses TRBV29-1 and TRBJ2-7, with a possible D match to TRBD2 (6 bases). The V gene lost 4 bases and the J gene lost 1 base, with 11 bases spanning the gap. The CDR3 loop spans 13 amino acids. CDR1 is SQVTM and CDR2 is ANQGSEA in the germline V gene. Here the CDR3 reads CSVGVSGSYEQYF. Here the CDR3 DNA reads TGCAGCGTTGGTGTTAGCGGTTCCTACGAGCAGTACTTC.

The DNA for the CDR3 is TGTGCCAGCAGTGAAGACCGGCCTCGCTACACCTTC. Translating it yields CASSEDRPRYTF. This chain uses TRBV2 with TRBJ1-2; no firm D call. Germline CDR1 SNHLY, CDR2 FYNNEI. CDR3 length: 12 amino acids. The V end was cut by 1 base, the J end by 9 bases, with 9 bases between.

The V call is TRBV10-3, the J call TRBJ2-7; D remains ambiguous. With 0 bases removed from V and 7 bases from J, the gap between germline ends came to 16 bases. The CDR3 runs 15 residues. CDR1 and CDR2 from the germline V gene are ENHRY and SYGVKD. The CDR3 DNA is TGTGCCATCAGTGAGTCCTCTACAGCGCTCGGGGAGCAGTACTTC. The encoded protein is CAISESSTALGEQYF.

CDR3 nucleotide sequence: TGTGCCAGCAGCTTCGACAGTTACGGAAACACCATATATTTT. Its protein product is CASSFDSYGNTIYF. V and J are TRBV16 and TRBJ1-3, with D possibly being TRBD1 (5 bases). CDR1 KGHSY and CDR2 FQNENV come from the germline V gene. Deletions cut 5 bases from V and 4 bases from J, with 12 bases between. The CDR3 is 14 residues long.